This T cell receptor (beta chain) was sequenced for a study of siplizumab effects on memory and regulatory T cells. About this clone itself: The antigen is not known.

Clones were read by immunoSEQ multiplex PCR, and TCRdb kept only the in-frame ones, dropping some. Seen here are around 99,000 clones, around 90% observed once, and the top ten hold under 0.75%. General study results and limits: Unstimulated subset assignment was obtained for only a minor fraction of alloreactive clones. Versus more than 25% in controls, the mappable alloreactive CD4+ clones averaged around 69% Treg-derived with siplizumab.

Looked up from germline, CDR1 is MNHNS and CDR2 is SASEGT. The CDR3 covers 13 residues. V dropped 8 bases and J dropped 7 bases, with 17 bases sitting between them. Specimen: Tregs sorted from blood. This TCR derives from a human donor in good health. This sequence joins TRBV6-1 and TRBJ2-5, with a weak D call TRBD1 (5 bases). Here the CDR3 DNA reads TGTGCCAGCTCTGCAGGTGGGGCCTTGACCCAGTACTTC. Protein: CASSAGGALTQYF.